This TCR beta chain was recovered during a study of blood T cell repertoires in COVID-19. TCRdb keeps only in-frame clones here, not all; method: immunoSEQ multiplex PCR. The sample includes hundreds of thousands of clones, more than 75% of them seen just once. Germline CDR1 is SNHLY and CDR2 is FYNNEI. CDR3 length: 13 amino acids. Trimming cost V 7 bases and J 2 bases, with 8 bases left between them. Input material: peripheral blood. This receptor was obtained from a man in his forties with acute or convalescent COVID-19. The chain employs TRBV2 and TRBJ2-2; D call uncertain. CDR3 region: CASTFLNTGELFF. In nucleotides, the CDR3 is TGTGCCAGCACCTTTTTAAACACCGGGGAGCTGTTTTTT.